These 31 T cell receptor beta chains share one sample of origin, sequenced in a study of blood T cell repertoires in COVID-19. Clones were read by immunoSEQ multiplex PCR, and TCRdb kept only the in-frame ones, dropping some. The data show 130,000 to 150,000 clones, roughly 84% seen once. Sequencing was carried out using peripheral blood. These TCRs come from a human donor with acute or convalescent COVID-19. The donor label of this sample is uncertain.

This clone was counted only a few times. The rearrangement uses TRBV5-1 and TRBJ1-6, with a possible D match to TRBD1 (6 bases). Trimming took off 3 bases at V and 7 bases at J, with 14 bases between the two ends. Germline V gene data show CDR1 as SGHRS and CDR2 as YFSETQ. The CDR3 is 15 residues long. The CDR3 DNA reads TGCGCCAGCAGCTCAGGGACATATGGAAATTCACCCCTCCACTTT. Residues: CASSSGTYGNSPLHF. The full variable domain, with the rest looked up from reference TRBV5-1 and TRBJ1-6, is KAGVTQTPRYLIKTRGQQVTLSCSPISGHRSVSWYQQTPGQGLQFLFEYFSETQRNKGNFPGRFSGRQFSNSRSEMNVSTLELGDSALYLCASSSGTYGNSPLHFGNGTRLTVT.

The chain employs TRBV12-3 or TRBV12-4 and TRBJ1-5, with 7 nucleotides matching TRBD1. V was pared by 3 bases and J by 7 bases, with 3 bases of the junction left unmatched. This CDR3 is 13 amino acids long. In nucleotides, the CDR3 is TGTGCCAGCAGTTTGACAGGGTGGCAGCCCCAGCATTTT. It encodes CASSLTGWQPQHF.

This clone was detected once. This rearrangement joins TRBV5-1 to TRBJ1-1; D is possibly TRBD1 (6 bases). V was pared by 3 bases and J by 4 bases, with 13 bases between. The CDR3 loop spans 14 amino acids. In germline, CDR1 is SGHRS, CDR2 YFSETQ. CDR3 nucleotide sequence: TGCGCCAGCAGCTCGAGGGTGGGGGCCACTGAAGCTTTCTTT. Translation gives CASSSRVGATEAFF. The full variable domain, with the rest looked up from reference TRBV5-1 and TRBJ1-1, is KAGVTQTPRYLIKTRGQQVTLSCSPISGHRSVSWYQQTPGQGLQFLFEYFSETQRNKGNFPGRFSGRQFSNSRSEMNVSTLELGDSALYLCASSSRVGATEAFFGQGTRLTVV.

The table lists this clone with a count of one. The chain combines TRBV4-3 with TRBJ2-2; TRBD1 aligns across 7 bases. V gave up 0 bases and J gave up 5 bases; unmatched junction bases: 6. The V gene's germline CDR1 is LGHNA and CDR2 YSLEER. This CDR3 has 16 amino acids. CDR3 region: CASSQDLRGQTGELFF. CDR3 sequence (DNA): TGCGCCAGCAGCCAAGATCTTAGGGGGCAGACCGGGGAGCTGTTTTTT.

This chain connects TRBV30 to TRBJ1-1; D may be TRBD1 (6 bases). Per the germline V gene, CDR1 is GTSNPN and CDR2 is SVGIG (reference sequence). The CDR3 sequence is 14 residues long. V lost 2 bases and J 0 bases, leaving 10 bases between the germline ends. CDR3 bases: TGTGCCTGGAGTTTTGGGGGCTTGAACACTGAAGCTTTCTTT. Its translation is CAWSFGGLNTEAFF.

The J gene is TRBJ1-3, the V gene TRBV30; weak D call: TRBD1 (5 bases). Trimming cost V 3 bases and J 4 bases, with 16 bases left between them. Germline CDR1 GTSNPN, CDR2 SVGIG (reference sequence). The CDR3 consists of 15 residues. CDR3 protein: CAWRAMGLSGNTIYF. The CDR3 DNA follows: TGTGCCTGGAGAGCAATGGGACTCTCCGGAAACACCATATATTTT.

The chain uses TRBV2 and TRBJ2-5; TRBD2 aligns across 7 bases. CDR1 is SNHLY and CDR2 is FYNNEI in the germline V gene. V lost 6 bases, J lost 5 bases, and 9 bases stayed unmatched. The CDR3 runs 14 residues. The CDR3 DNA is TGTGCCAGCAGGGCTACGGGACTATGGGAGACCCAGTACTTC. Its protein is CASRATGLWETQYF.

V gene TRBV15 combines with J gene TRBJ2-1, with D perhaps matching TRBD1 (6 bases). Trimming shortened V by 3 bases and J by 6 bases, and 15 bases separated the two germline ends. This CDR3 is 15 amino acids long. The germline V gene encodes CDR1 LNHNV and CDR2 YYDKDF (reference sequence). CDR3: CATSRALQGPNEQFF. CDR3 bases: TGTGCCACCAGCAGGGCTCTACAGGGTCCCAATGAGCAGTTCTTC.

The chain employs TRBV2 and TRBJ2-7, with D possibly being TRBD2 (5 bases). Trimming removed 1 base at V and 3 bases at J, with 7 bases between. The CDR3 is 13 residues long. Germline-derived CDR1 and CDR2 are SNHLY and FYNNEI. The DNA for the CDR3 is TGTGCCAGCAGTGAAGGCGGGTACTACGAGCAGTACGTC. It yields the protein CASSEGGYYEQYV.

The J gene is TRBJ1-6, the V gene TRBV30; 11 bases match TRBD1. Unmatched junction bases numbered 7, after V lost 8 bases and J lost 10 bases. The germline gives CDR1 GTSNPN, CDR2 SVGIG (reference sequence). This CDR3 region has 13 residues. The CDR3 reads CAGWTGGRSPLHF. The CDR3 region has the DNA TGTGCCGGGTGGACAGGGGGCAGGTCACCCCTCCACTTT. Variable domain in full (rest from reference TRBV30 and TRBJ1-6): SQTIHQWPATLVQPVGSPLSLECTVEGTSNPNLYWYRQAAGRGLQLLFYSVGIGQISSEVPQNLSASRPQDRQFILSSKKLLLSDSGFYLCAGWTGGRSPLHFGNGTRLTVT.

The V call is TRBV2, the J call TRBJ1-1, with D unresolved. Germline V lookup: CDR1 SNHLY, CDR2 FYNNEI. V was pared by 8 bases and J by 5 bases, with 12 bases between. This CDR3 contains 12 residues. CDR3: CASVAGITEAFF. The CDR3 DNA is TGTGCCAGCGTGGCAGGTATAACTGAAGCTTTCTTT.

The CDR3 loop reads CASSPADRGLGNTIYF. For the CDR3, the DNA is TGTGCCAGCTCACCCGCAGACAGGGGGCTCGGAAACACCATATATTTT. J is TRBJ1-3 and V is TRBV18; 10 nucleotides agree with TRBD1. Germline CDR1 reads KGHSH; CDR2 reads LQKENI. With V trimmed by 3 bases and J by 4 bases, 6 bases remained unmatched. CDR3 length equals 16 residues.

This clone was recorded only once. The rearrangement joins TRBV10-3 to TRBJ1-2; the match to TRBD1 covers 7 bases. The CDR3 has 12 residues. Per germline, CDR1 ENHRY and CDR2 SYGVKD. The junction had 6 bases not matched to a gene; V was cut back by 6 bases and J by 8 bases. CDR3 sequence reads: CAISLTGAGYTF. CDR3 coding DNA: TGTGCCATCAGCCTAACAGGGGCGGGCTACACCTTC.

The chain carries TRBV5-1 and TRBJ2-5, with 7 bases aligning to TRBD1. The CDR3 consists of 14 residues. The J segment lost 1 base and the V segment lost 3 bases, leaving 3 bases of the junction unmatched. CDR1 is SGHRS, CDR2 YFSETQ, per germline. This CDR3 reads CASSWGTVQETQYF. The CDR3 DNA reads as TGCGCCAGCAGCTGGGGGACAGTCCAAGAGACCCAGTACTTC. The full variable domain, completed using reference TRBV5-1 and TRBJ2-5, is KAGVTQTPRYLIKTRGQQVTLSCSPISGHRSVSWYQQTPGQGLQFLFEYFSETQRNKGNFPGRFSGRQFSNSRSEMNVSTLELGDSALYLCASSWGTVQETQYFGPGTRLLVL.

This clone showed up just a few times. As DNA, the CDR3 is TGTGCCAGCAGTCTCGATAGACAGCCCCAGCATTTT. Its protein is CASSLDRQPQHF. J is TRBJ1-5 and V is TRBV6-2 or TRBV6-3, with unresolved D. Between the trimmed V and J ends, which lost 5 bases and 7 bases, there was a span of 9 bases. Germline V CDR1 and CDR2: MNHEY, SVGEGT. The CDR3 spans 12 residues.

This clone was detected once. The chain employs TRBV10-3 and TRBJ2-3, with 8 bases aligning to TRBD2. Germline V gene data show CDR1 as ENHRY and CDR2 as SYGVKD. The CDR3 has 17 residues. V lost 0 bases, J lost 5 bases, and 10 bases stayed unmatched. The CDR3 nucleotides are TGTGCCATCAGTGAGTCGATTCCGCGGGGGGCTGTAGATACGCAGTATTTT. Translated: CAISESIPRGAVDTQYF.

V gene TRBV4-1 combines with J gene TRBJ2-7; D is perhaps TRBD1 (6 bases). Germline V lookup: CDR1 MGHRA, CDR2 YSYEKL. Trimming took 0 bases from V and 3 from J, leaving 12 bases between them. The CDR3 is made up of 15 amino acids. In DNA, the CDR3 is TGCGCCAGCAGCCAAGATCCCCAGGGGTACTACGAGCAGTACGTC. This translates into CASSQDPQGYYEQYV.

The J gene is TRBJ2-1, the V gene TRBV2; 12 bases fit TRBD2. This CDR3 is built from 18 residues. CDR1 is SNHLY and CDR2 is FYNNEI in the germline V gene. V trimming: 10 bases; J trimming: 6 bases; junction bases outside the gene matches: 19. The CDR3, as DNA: TGTGCCATAAACCGGGACAGCTCTAGCGGGAGGGCTTCCAATGAGCAGTTCTTC. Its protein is CAINRDSSSGRASNEQFF.

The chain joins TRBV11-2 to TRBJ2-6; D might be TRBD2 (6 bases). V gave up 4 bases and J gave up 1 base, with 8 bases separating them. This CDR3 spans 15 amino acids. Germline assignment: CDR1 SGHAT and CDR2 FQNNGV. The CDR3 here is CASSSRGSGANVLTF. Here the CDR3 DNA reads TGTGCCAGCAGCTCTCGGGGGTCTGGGGCCAACGTCCTGACTTTC.

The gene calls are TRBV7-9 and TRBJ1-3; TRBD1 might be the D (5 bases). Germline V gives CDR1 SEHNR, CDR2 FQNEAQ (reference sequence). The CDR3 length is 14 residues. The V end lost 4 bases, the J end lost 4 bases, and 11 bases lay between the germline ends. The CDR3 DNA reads TGTGCCAGCAGCTCCAGGGAAGGAGGAAACACCATATATTTT. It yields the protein CASSSREGGNTIYF.

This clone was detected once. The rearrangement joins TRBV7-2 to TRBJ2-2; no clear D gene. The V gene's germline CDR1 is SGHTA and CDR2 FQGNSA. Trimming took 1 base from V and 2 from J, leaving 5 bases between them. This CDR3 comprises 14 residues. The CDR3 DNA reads TGTGCCAGCAGCTTAGTTCTAAACACCGGGGAGCTGTTTTTT. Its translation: CASSLVLNTGELFF.

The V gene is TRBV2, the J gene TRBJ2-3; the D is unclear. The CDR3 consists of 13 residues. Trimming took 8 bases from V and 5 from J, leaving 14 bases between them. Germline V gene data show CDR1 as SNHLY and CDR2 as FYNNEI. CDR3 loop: CASATGGGDTQYF. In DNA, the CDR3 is TGTGCCAGCGCGACTGGCGGCGGAGATACGCAGTATTTT.

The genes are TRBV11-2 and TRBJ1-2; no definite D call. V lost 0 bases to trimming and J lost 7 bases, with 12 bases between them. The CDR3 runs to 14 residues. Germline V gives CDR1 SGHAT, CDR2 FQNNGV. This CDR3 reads CASSLDQITAGYTF. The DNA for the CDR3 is TGTGCCAGCAGCTTAGATCAGATAACAGCTGGCTACACCTTC.

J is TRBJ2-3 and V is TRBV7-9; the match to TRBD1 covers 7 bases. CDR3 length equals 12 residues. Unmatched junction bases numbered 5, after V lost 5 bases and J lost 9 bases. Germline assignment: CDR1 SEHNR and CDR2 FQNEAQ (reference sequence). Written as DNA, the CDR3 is TGTGCCAGCAGCCCTCGACAGGGAACGCAGTATTTT. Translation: CASSPRQGTQYF.

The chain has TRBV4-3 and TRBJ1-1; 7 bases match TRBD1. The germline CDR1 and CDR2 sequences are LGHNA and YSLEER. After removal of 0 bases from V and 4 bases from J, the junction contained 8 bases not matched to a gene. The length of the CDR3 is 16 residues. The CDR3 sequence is CASSQDRQRGLTEAFF. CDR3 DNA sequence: TGCGCCAGCAGCCAAGATCGTCAAAGGGGGCTCACTGAAGCTTTCTTT.

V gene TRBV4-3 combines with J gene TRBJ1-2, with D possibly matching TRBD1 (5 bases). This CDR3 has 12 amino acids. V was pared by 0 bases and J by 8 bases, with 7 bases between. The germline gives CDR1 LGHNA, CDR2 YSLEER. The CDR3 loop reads CASSQEGRGYTF. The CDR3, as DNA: TGCGCCAGCAGCCAAGAGGGGCGAGGCTACACCTTC.

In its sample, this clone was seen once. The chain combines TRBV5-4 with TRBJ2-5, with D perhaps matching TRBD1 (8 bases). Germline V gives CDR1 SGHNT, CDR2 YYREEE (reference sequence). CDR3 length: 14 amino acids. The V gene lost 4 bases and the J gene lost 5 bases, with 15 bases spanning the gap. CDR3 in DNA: TGTGCCAGCAGCCAACAGGGGGAGGGGGAGACCCAGTACTTC. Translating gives CASSQQGEGETQYF.

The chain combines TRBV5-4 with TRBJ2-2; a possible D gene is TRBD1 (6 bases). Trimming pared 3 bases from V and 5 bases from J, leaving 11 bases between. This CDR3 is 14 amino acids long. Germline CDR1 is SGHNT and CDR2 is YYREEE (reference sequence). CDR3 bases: TGTGCCAGCAGCTCCTACAGGGAAACCGGGGAGCTGTTTTTT. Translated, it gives CASSSYRETGELFF.

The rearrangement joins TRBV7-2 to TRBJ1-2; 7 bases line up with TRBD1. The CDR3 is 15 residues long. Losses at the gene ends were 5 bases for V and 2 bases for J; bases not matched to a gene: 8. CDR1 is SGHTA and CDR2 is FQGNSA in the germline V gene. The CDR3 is CASSPQGPVNYGYTF. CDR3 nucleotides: TGTGCCAGCAGCCCACAGGGGCCGGTAAACTATGGCTACACCTTC. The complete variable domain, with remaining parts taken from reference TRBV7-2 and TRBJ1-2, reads GAGVSQSPSNKVTEKGKDVELRCDPISGHTALYWYRQSLGQGLEFLIYFQGNSAPDKSGLPSDRFSAERTGGSVSTLTIQRTQQEDSAVYLCASSPQGPVNYGYTFGSGTRLTVV.

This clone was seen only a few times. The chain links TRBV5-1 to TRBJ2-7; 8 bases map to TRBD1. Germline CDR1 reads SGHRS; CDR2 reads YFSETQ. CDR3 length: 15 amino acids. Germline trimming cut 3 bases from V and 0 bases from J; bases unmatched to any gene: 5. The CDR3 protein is CASSSRTGSSYEQYF. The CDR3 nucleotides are TGCGCCAGCAGCTCCCGGACAGGGAGCTCCTACGAGCAGTACTTC.

The CDR3 coding sequence is TGTGCCAGCAGCTTTCAGGGAAACTATGGCTACACCTTC. Protein product: CASSFQGNYGYTF. The gene calls are TRBV5-5 and TRBJ1-2; a weak D match, TRBD1 (5 bases). V was shortened by 2 bases and J by 2 bases, with 7 bases between the two germline ends. The CDR3 has 13 residues. The germline V gene encodes CDR1 SGHKS and CDR2 YYEKEE (reference sequence). Filled out from reference TRBV5-5 and TRBJ1-2, the complete variable domain reads DAGVTQSPTHLIKTRGQQVTLRCSPISGHKSVSWYQQVLGQGPQFIFQYYEKEERGRGNFPDRFSARQFPNYSSELNVNALLLGDSALYLCASSFQGNYGYTFGSGTRLTVV.